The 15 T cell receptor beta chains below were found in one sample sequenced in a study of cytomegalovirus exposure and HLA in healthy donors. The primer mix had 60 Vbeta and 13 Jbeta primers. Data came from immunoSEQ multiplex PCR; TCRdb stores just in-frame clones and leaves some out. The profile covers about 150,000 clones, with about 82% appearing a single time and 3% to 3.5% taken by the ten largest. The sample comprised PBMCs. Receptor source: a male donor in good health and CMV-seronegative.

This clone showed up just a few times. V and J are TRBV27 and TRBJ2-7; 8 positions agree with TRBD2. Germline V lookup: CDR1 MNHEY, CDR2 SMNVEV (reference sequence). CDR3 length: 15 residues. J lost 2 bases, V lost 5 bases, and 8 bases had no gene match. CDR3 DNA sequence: TGTGCCAGCAGTCCAGTAGCGGGACCCACCTACGAGCAGTACTTC. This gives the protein CASSPVAGPTYEQYF.

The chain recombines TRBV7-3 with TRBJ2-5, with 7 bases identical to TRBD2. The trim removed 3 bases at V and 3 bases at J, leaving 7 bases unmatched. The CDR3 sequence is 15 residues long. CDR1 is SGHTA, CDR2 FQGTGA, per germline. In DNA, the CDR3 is TGTGCCAGCAGCTTTGGGAGGGGACTTGAAGAGACCCAGTACTTC. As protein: CASSFGRGLEETQYF.

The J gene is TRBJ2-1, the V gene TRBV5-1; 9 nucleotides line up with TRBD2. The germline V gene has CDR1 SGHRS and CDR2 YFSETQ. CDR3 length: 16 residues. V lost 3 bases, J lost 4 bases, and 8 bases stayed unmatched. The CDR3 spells CASSWRVAGAYNEQFF. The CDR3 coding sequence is TGCGCCAGCAGCTGGAGGGTAGCGGGGGCTTACAATGAGCAGTTCTTC.

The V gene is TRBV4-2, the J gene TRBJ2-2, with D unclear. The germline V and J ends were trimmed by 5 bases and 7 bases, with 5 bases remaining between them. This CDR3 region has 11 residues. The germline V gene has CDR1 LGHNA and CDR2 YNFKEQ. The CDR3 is CASSWSGELFF. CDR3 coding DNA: TGTGCCAGCAGCTGGAGCGGGGAGCTGTTTTTT.

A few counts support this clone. In nucleotides, the CDR3 is TGTGCCAGCAGACCTTCCCCCGCGGCCACCTACGAGCAGTACTTC. Its protein is CASRPSPAATYEQYF. The V gene is TRBV27, the J gene TRBJ2-7; the D is unclear. With 6 bases removed from V and 2 bases from J, the gap between germline ends came to 17 bases. The CDR3 loop spans 15 amino acids. Germline lookup yields CDR1 MNHEY and CDR2 SMNVEV (reference sequence).

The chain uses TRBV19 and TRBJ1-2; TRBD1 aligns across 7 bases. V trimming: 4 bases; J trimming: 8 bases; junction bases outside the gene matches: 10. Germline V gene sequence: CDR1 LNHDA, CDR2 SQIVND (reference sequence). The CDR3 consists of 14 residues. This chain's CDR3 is CASSKGQQQRGYTF. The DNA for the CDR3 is TGTGCCAGTAGTAAGGGACAGCAACAGCGGGGCTACACCTTC.

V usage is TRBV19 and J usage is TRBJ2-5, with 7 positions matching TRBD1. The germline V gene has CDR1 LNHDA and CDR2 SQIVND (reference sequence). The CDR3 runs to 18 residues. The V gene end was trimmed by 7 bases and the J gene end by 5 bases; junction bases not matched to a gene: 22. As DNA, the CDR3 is TGTGCCAGTAAATTCCGGAAAAATCCGGACAGGTTGTGGGAGACCCAGTACTTC. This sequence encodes CASKFRKNPDRLWETQYF.

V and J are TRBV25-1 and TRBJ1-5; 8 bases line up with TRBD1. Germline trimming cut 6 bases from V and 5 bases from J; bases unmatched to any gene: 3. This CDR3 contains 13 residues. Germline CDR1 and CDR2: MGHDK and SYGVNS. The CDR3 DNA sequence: TGTGCCAGCAGGCCACAGGGGGATCAGCCCCAGCATTTT. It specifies CASRPQGDQPQHF.

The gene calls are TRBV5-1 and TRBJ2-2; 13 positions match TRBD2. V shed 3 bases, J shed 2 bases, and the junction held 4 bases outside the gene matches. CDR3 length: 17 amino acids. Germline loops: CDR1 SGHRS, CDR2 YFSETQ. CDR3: CASSSGLAGSNTGELFF. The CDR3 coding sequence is TGCGCCAGCAGCTCGGGACTAGCGGGATCAAACACCGGGGAGCTGTTTTTT.

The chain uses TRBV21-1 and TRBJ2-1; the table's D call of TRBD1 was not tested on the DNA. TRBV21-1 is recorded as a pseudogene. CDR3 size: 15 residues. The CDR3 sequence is CAQAGGQNLYNEQFF. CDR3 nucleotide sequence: TGTGCCCAAGCAGGGGGGCAAAACCTCTACAATGAGCAGTTCTTC.

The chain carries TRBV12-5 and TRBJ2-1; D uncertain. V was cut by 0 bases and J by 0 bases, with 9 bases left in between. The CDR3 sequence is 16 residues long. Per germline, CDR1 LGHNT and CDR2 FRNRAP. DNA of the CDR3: TGTGCTAGTGGTTTGGTACTTGCGAGCTCCTACAATGAGCAGTTCTTC. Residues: CASGLVLASSYNEQFF.

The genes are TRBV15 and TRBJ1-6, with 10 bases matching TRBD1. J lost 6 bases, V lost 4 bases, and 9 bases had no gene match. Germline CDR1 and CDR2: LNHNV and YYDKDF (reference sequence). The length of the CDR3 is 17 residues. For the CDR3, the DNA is TGTGCCACCAGCACATCTCAGACAGGGGGCTTTAATTCACCCCTCCACTTT. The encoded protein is CATSTSQTGGFNSPLHF.

The CDR3 loop is CASSPRSPGYSYEQYF. CDR3 nucleotide sequence: TGTGCCAGCTCACCACGGAGTCCGGGGTACTCCTACGAGCAGTACTTC. This chain joins TRBV18 and TRBJ2-7; D might be TRBD2 (5 bases). Germline lookup yields CDR1 KGHSH and CDR2 LQKENI. V was shortened by 1 base and J by 0 bases, with 13 bases between the two germline ends. There are 16 residues in the CDR3.

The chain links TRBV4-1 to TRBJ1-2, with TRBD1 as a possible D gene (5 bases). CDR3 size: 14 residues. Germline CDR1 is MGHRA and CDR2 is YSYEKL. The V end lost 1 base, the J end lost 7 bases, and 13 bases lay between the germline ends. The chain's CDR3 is CASSQAGSAGGYTF. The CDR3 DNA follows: TGCGCCAGCAGCCAAGCAGGGTCCGCCGGTGGCTACACCTTC.

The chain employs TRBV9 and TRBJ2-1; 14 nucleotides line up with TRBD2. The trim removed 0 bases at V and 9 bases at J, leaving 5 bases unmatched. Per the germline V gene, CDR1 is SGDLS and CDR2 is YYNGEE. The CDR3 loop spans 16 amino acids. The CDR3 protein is CASSVEGTSGRREQFF. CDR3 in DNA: TGTGCCAGCAGCGTAGAAGGGACTAGCGGGAGACGTGAGCAGTTCTTC.